This T cell receptor beta chain came from a study of T cell changes during pregnancy in multiple sclerosis. CDR3 length: 13 residues. From germline, CDR1 is MNHEY and CDR2 SVGAGI. V lost 7 bases to trimming and J lost 4 bases; unmatched junction nucleotides: 4. Clones were sequenced by immunoSEQ multiplex PCR, and TCRdb holds only the in-frame ones, with some missing. Among 45,000 to 50,000 clones listed, around 93% were seen once. This receptor was identified in a female donor with multiple sclerosis, enrolled in a pregnancy study. V usage is TRBV6-5 and J usage is TRBJ1-1; TRBD1 agrees at 9 bases. The source was peripheral blood, collected in the third trimester of pregnancy. DNA for the CDR3: TGTGCCAGCAACCCGACAGGGGGCACTGAAGCTTTCTTT. Amino acid sequence: CASNPTGGTEAFF.